What follows are 2 T cell receptor beta chains derived from one specimen sequenced in a study of T cell repertoires in cytomegalovirus infection. MiXCR was run by TCRdb on the reads, yielding one entry per CDR3 protein. The table lists about 310,000 distinct CDR3 sequences, 15% to 20% of them singletons. The source material was PBMCs. These receptors were taken from a human donor in good health (CMV status not recorded). Some clones in this sample may be carry-over from other donors' samples.

V is TRBV3-1 and J is TRBJ2-6; the match to TRBD1 covers 7 bases. The V and J ends lost 4 bases and 9 bases, in that order; junction bases with no gene match: 9. The CDR3 is 15 residues long. In germline, CDR1 is LGHDT, CDR2 YNNKEL (reference sequence). The CDR3 DNA sequence: TGTGCCAGCAGCCCTCAAGACAGGGAAGACAACGTCCTGACTTTC. This gives the protein CASSPQDREDNVLTF.

This clonotype was found a few times. CDR3 sequence (DNA): TGTGCCAGCAGGTCACATACCGGGGAGCTGTTTTTT. Protein: CASRSHTGELFF. The rearrangement links TRBV28 to TRBJ2-2; D not resolved. The CDR3 loop spans 12 amino acids. Trimming removed 6 bases from V and 5 bases from J, with 7 bases in between. Germline V lookup: CDR1 MDHEN, CDR2 SYDVKM.